The clone carrying this T cell receptor beta chain was counted many times. An end of the junction does not agree with germline; a read error may underlie this. Whole blood was used without fractionation, so all unsorted peripheral T cells were included. CDR1 and CDR2 (germline): SNHLY, FYNNEI. This CDR3 spans 12 amino acids. This record belongs to a study of HIV-infected patients and healthy controls. cDNA was made from about 500 ng RNA using alpha and beta constant primers. Using multiplexing indices, alpha and beta chain libraries were generated apart by chain-specific third strand synthesis. Each CDR3 protein is one row after TCRdb ran MiXCR on the 5' RACE reads. The data contain some 20,000 distinct CDR3 sequences, more than 7.5% of them singletons.

This clonotype originated in an adult in good health. The sample taken for sequencing was blood. This chain uses TRBV2 with TRBJ2-5; D may be TRBD2 (5 bases). CDR3 DNA: TGTGCCAGCAGTCAAGCCCGGGGGACCCAGTACTTC. Protein product: CASSQARGTQYF.